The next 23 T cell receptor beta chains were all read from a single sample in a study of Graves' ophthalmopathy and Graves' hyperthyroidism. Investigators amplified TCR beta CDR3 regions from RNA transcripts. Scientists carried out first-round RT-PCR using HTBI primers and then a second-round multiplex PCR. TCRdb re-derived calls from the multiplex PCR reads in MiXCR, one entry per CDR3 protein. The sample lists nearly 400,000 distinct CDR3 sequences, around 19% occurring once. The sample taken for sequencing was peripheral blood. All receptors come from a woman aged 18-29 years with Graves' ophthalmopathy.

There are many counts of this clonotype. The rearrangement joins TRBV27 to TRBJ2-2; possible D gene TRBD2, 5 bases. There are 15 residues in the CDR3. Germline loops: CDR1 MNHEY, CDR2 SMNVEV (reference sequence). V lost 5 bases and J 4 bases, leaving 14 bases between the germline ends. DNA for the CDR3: TGTGCCAGCAGTACGGGATTTGGGAGCACCGGGGAGCTGTTTTTT. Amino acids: CASSTGFGSTGELFF.

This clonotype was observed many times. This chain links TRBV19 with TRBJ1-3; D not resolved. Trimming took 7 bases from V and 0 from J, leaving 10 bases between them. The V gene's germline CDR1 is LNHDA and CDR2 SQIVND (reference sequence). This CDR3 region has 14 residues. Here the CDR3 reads CASNSRNSGNTIYF. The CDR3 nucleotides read TGTGCCAGTAATTCACGGAACTCTGGAAACACCATATATTTT.

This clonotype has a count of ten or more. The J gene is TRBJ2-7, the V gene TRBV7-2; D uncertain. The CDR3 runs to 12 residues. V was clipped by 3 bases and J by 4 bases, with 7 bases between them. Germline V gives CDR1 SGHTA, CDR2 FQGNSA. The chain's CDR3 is CASSLNLYEQYF. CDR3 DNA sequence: TGTGCCAGCAGCTTGAACCTATACGAGCAGTACTTC.

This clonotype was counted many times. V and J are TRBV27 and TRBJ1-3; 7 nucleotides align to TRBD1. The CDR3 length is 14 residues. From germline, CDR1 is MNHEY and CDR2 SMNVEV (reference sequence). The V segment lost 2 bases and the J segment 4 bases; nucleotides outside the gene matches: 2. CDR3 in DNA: TGTGCCAGCAGTTTAATGGGACAGGGAAACACCATATATTTT. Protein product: CASSLMGQGNTIYF.

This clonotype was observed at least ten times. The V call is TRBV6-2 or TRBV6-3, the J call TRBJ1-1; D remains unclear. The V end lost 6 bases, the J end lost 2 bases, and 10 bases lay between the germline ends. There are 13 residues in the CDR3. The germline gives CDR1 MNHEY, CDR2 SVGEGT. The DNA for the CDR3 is TGTGCCAGCAGGGACCTTTTAAACACTGAAGCTTTCTTT. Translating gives CASRDLLNTEAFF.

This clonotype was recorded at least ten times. The CDR3: CSATWDSGNNQPQHF. CDR3 sequence (DNA): TGCAGTGCTACCTGGGACAGCGGAAACAATCAGCCCCAGCATTTT. The rearrangement links TRBV20-1 to TRBJ1-5; 7 bases are shared with TRBD1. This CDR3 has 15 amino acids. Germline CDR1 DFQATT, CDR2 SNEGSKA (reference sequence). The V segment lost 4 bases and the J segment 3 bases; nucleotides outside the gene matches: 9.

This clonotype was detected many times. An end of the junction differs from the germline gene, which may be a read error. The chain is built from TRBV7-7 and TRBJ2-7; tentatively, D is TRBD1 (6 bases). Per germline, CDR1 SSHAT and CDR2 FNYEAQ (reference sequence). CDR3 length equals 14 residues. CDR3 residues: CASSLAAGEYEQYF. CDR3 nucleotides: TGTGCTAGCAGCTTAGCTGCAGGGGAGTACGAGCAGTACTTC.

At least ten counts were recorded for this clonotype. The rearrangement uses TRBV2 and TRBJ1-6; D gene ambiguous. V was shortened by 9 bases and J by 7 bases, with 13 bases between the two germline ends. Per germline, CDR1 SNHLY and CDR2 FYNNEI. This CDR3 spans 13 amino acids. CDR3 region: CARSGTENSPLHF. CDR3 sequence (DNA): TGTGCCAGATCCGGAACCGAGAATTCACCCCTCCACTTT.

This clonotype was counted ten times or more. The CDR3 sequence: CSARDRASYEQYF. The CDR3 region has the DNA TGCAGTGCTAGAGATAGGGCCTCCTACGAGCAGTACTTC. The chain is built from TRBV20-1 and TRBJ2-7, with no clear D. Germline V gene lookup returns CDR1 DFQATT and CDR2 SNEGSKA (reference sequence). V was shortened by 0 bases and J by 0 bases, with 6 bases between the two germline ends. The CDR3 consists of 13 residues.

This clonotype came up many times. The CDR3 spells CASSRNRDDIQYF. The CDR3 DNA is TGTGCCAGCAGTCGAAACAGGGACGACATTCAGTACTTC. The V call is TRBV6-1, the J call TRBJ2-4; tentatively, D is TRBD1 (6 bases). In germline, CDR1 is MNHNS, CDR2 SASEGT. This CDR3 has 13 amino acids. V was pared by 5 bases and J by 8 bases, with 13 bases between.

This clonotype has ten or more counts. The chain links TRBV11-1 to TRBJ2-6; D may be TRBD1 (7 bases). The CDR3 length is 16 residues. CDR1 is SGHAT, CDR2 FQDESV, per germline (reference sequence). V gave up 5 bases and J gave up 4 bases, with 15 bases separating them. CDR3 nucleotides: TGTGCCAGCAGCGAAACAGGGGAGGACGGGGCCAACGTCCTGACTTTC. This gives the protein CASSETGEDGANVLTF.

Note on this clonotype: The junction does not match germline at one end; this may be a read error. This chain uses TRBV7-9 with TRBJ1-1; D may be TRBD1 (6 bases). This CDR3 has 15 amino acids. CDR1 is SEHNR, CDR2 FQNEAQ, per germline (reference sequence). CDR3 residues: CASSLQGIINTEAFF. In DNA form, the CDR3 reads TGTGCCAGCAGCTTACAGGGGATCATTAACACTGAGGCTTTCTTT.

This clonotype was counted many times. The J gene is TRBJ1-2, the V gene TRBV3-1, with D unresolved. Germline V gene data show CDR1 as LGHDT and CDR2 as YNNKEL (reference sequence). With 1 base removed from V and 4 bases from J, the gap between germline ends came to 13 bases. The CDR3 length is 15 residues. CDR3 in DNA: TGTGCCAGCAGCCAAGGGTCCGGACCGAGCTATGGCTACACCTTC. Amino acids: CASSQGSGPSYGYTF.

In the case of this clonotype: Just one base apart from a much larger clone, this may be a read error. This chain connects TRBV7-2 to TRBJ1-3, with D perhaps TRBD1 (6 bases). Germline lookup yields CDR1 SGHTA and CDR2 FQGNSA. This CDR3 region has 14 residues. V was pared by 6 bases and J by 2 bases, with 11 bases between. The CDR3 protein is CTSRHTGTGNTIYF. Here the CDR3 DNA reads TGTACCAGCAGGCACACAGGGACTGGAAACACCATATATTTT. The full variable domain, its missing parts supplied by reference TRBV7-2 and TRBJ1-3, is GAGVSQSPSNKVTEKGKDVELRCDPISGHTALYWYRQSLGQGLEFLIYFQGNSAPDKSGLPSDRFSAERTGGSVSTLTIQRTQQEDSAVYLCTSRHTGTGNTIYFGEGSWLTVV.

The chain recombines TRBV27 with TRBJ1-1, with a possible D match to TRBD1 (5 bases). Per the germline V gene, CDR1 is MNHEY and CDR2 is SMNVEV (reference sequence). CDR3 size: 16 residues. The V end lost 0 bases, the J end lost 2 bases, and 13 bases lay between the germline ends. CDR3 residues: CASSLSIRDGNTEAFF. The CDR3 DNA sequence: TGTGCCAGCAGTTTATCGATAAGGGACGGTAACACTGAAGCTTTCTTT.

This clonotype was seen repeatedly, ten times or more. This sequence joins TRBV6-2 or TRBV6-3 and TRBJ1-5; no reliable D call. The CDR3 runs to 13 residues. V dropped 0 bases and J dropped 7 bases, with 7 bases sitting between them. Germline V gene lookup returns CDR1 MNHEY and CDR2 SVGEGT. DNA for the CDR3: TGTGCCAGCAGTTACTCCGCAGAGCAGCCCCAGCATTTT. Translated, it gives CASSYSAEQPQHF.

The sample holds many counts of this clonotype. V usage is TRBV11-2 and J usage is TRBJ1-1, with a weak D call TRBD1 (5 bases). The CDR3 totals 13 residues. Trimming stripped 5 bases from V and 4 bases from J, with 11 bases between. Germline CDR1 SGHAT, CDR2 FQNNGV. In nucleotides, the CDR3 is TGTGCCAGCAGCCGACAGCGAACCACTGAAGCTTTCTTT. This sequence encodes CASSRQRTTEAFF.

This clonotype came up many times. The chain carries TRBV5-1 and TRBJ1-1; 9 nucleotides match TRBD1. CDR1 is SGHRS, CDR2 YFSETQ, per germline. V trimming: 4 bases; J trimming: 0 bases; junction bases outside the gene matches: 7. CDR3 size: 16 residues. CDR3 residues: CASSLRTGEVNTEAFF. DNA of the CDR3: TGCGCCAGCAGCCTGCGGACAGGGGAAGTGAACACTGAAGCTTTCTTT.

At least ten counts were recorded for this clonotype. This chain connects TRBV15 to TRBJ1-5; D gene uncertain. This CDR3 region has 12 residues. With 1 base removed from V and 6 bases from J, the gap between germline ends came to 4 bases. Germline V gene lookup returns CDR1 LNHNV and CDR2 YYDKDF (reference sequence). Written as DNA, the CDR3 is TGTGCCACCAGCAGAGTGGGTCAGCCCCAGCATTTT. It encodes CATSRVGQPQHF.

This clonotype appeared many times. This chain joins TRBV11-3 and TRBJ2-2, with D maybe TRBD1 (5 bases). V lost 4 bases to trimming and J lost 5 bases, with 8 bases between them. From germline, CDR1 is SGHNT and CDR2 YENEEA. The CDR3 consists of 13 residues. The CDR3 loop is CASSSQGTGELFF. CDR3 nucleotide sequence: TGTGCCAGCAGCTCCCAGGGAACCGGGGAGCTGTTTTTT.

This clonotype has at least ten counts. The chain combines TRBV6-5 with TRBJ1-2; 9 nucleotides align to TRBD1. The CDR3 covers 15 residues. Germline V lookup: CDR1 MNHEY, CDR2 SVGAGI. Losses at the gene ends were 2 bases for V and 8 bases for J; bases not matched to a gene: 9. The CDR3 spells CASSYPQTGGDGYTF. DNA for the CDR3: TGTGCCAGCAGTTACCCGCAAACAGGGGGCGACGGCTACACCTTC.

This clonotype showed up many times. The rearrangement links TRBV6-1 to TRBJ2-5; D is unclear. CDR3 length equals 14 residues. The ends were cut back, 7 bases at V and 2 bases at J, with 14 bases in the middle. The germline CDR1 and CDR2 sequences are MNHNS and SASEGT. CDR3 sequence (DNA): TGTGCCAGCATCCCAGGCGTCCGACAAGAGACCCAGTACTTC. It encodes CASIPGVRQETQYF.

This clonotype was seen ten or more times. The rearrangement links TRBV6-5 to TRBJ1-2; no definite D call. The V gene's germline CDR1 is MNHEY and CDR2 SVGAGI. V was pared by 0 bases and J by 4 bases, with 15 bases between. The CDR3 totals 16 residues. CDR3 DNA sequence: TGTGCCAGCAGTTACTCGAGCCAGGTCCCCTTCTATGGCTACACCTTC. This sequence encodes CASSYSSQVPFYGYTF.